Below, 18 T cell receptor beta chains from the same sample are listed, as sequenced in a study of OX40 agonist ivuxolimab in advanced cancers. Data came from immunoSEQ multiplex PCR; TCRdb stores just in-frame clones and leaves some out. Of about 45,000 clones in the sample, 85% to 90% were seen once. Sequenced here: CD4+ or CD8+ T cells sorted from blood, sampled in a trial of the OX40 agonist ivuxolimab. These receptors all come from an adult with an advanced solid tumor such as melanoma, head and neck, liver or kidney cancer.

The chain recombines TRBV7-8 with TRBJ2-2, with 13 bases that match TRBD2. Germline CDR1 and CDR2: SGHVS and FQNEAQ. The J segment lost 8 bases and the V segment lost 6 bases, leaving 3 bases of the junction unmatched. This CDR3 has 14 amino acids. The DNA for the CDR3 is TGTGCCAGCAGTGGGACTAGCGGGATTGGGGAGCTGTTTTTT. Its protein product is CASSGTSGIGELFF.

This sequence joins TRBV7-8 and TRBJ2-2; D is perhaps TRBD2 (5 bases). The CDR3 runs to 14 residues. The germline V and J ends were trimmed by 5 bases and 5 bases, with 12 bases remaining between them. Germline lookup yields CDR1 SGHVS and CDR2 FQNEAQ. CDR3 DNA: TGTGCCAGCAGCGCGATAAGAGGGACCGGGGAGCTGTTTTTT. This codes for CASSAIRGTGELFF.

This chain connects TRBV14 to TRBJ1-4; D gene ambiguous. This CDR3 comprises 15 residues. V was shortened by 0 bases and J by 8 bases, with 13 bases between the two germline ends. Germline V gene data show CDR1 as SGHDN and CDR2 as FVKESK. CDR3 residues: CASSQEFGPWEKLFF. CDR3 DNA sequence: TGTGCCAGCAGCCAAGAGTTCGGTCCTTGGGAAAAACTGTTTTTT.

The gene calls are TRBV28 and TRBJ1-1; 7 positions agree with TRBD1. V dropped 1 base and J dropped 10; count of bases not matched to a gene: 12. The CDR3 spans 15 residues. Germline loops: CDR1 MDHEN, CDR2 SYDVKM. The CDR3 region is CASSLSQDRALAAFF. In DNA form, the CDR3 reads TGTGCCAGCAGTTTATCCCAAGACAGGGCGTTAGCAGCTTTCTTT.

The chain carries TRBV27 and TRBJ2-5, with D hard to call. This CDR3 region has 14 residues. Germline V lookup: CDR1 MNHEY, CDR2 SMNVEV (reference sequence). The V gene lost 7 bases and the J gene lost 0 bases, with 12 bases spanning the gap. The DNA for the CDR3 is TGTGCCAGCACCCACCCAGGAAACCAAGAGACCCAGTACTTC. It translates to CASTHPGNQETQYF.

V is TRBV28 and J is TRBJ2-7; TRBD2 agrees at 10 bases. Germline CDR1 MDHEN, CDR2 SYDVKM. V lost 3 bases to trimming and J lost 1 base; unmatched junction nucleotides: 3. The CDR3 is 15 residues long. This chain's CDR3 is CASSFPGLASYEQYF. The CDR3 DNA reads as TGTGCCAGCAGTTTCCCGGGACTAGCGTCCTACGAGCAGTACTTC.

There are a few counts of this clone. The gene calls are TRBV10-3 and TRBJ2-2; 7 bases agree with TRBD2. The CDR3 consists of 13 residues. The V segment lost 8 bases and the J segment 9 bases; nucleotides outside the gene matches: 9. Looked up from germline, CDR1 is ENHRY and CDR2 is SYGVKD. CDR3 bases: TGTGCCATCGAGGCGGGAGTATCCCGGGAGCTGTTTTTT. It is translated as CAIEAGVSRELFF.

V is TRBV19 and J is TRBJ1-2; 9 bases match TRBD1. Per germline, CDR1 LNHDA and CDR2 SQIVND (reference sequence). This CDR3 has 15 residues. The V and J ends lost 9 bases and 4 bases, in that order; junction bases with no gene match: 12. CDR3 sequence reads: CASVMRQGQGYGYTF. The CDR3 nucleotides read TGTGCCAGCGTTATGAGACAGGGACAGGGCTATGGCTACACCTTC. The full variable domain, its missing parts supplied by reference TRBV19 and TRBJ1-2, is DGGITQSPKYLFRKEGQNVTLSCEQNLNHDAMYWYRQDPGQGLRLIYYSQIVNDFQKGDIAEGYSVSREKKESFPLTVTSAQKNPTAFYLCASVMRQGQGYGYTFGSGTRLTVV.

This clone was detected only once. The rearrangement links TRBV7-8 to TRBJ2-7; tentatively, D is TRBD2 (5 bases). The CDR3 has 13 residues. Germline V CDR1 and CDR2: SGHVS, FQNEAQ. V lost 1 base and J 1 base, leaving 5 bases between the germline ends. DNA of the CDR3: TGTGCCAGCAGCTTAGGGAGGTCCTACGAGCAGTACTTC. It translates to CASSLGRSYEQYF.

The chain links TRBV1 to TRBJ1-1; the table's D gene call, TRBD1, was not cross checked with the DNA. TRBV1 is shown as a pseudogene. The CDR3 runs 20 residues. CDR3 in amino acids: CTSSQGGPRDTVELNTEAFF. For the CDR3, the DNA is TGCACCAGCAGCCAAGGAGGGCCCCGGGACACAGTTGAGCTGAACACTGAAGCTTTCTTT.

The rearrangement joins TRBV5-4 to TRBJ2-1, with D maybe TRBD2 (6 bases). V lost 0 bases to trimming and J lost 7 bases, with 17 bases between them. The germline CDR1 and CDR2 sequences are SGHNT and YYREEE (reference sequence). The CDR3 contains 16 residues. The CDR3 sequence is CASSLGAGRAFNEQFF. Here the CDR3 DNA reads TGTGCCAGCAGCTTGGGTGCGGGACGGGCATTTAATGAGCAGTTCTTC.

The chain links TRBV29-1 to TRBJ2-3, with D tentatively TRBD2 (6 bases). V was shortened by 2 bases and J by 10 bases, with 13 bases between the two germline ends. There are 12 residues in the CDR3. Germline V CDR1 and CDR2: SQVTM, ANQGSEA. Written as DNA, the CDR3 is TGCAGCGTTGAAAGCGGGCCCGAGGCGCAGTATTTT. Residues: CSVESGPEAQYF.

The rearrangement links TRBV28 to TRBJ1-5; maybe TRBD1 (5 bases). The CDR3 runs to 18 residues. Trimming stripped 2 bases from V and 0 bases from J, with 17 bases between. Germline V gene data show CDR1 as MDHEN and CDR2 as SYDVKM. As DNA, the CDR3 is TGTGCCAGCAGTTTACGGTCTTGGGGGGTCCATAGCAATCAGCCCCAGCATTTT. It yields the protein CASSLRSWGVHSNQPQHF.

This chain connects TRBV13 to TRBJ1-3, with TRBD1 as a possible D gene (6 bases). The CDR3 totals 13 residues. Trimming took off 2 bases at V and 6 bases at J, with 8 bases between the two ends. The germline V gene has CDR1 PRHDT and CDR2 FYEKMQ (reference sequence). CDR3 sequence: CASSLRGANTIYF. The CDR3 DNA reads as TGTGCCAGCAGCTTACGGGGGGCAAACACCATATATTTT.

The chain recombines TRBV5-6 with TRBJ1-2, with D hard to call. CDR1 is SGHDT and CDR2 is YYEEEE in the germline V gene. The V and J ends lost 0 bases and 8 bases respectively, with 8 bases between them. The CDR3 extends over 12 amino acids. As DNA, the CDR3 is TGTGCCAGCAGCTTGGCCTATGGGGGCTACACCTTC. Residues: CASSLAYGGYTF.

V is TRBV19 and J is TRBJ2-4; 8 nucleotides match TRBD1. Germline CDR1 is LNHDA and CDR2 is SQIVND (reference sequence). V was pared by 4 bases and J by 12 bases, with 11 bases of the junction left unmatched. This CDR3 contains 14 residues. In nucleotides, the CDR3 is TGTGCCAGTAGTAGGTCAGGGGGCCTTCGCTATCAGTACTTC. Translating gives CASSRSGGLRYQYF.

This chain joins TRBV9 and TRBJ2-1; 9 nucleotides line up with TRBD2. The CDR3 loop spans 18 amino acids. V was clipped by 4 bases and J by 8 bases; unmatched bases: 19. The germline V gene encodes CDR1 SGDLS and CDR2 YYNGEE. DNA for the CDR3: TGTGCCAGCAGCCCATGGGACCGGGGACTAGCCCATCGGGATGAGCAGTTCTTC. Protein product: CASSPWDRGLAHRDEQFF. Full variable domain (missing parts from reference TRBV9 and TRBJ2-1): DSGVTQTPKHLITATGQRVTLRCSPRSGDLSVYWYQQSLDQGLQFLIQYYNGEERAKGNILERFSAQQFPDLHSELNLSSLELGDSALYFCASSPWDRGLAHRDEQFFGPGTRLTVL.

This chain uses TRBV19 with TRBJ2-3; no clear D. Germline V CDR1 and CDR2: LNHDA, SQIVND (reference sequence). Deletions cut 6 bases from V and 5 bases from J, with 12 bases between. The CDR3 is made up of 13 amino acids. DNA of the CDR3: TGTGCCAGTAGAGGCACGTCAGGAGATACGCAGTATTTT. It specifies CASRGTSGDTQYF. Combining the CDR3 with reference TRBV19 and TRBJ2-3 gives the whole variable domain DGGITQSPKYLFRKEGQNVTLSCEQNLNHDAMYWYRQDPGQGLRLIYYSQIVNDFQKGDIAEGYSVSREKKESFPLTVTSAQKNPTAFYLCASRGTSGDTQYFGPGTRLTVL.